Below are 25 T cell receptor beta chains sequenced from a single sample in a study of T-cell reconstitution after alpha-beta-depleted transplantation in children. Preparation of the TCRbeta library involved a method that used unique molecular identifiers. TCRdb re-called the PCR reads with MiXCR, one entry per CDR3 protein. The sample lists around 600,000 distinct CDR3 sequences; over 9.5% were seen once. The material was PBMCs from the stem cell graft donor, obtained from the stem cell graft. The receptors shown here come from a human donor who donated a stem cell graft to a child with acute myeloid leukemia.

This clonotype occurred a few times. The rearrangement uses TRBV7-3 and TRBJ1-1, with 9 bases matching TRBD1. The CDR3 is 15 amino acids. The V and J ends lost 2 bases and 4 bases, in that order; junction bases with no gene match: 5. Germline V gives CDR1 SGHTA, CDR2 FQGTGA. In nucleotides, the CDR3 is TGTGCCAGCAGCTTATTGGGGACAGGGATCACTGAAGCTTTCTTT. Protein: CASSLLGTGITEAFF.

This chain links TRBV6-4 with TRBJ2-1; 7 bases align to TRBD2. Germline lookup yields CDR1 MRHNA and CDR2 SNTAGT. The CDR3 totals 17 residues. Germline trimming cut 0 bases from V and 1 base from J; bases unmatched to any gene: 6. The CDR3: CASSDSEGGRSYNEQFF. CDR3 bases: TGTGCCAGCAGTGACTCTGAGGGAGGGCGATCCTACAATGAGCAGTTCTTC.

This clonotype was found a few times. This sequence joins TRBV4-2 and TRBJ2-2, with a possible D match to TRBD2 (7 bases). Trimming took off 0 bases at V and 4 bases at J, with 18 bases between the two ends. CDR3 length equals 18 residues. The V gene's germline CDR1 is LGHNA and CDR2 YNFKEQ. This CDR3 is CASSQEVILRGATGELFF. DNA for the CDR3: TGTGCCAGCAGCCAAGAAGTCATCCTTCGGGGGGCCACCGGGGAGCTGTTTTTT.

CDR3 sequence: CASSSLGQYGYTF. The CDR3 coding sequence is TGTGCCAGCAGCTCACTAGGACAGTATGGCTACACCTTC. This chain joins TRBV7-2 and TRBJ1-2, with TRBD1 as a possible D gene (6 bases). Germline lookup yields CDR1 SGHTA and CDR2 FQGNSA. The CDR3 has 13 residues. Trimming removed 4 bases at V and 5 bases at J, with 11 bases between.

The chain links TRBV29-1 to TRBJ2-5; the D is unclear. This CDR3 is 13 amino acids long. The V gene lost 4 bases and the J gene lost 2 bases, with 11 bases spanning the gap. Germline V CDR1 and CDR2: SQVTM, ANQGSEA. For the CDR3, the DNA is TGCAGCGTTGGTTTGGGTACTCAAGAGACCCAGTACTTC. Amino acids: CSVGLGTQETQYF. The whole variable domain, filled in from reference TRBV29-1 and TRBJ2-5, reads SAVISQKPSRDICQRGTSLTIQCQVDSQVTMMFWYRQQPGQSLTLIATANQGSEATYESGFVIDKFPISRPNLTFSTLTVSNMSPEDSSIYLCSVGLGTQETQYFGPGTRLLVL.

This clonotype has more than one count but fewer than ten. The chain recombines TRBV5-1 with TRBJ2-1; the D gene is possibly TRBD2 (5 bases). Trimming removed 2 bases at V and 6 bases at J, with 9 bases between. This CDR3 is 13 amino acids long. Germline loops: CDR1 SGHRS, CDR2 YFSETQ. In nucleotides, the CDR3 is TGCGCCAGCAGCTTTCCTGGAGGCAATGAGCAGTTCTTC. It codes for CASSFPGGNEQFF.

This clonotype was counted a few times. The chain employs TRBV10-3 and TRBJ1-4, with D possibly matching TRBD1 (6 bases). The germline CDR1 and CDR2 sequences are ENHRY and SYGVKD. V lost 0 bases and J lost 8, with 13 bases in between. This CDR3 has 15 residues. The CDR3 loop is CAISESQQGGEKLFF. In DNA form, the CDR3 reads TGTGCCATCAGTGAGTCGCAACAGGGAGGAGAAAAACTGTTTTTT.

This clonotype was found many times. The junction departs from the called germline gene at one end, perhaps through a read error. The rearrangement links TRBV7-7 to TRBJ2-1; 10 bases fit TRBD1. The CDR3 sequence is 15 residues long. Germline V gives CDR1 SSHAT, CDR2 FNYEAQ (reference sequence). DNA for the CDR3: TGTGCTAGCAGCTTTGGGACAGGGGACGTCAATGAGCAGTTCTTC. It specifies CASSFGTGDVNEQFF.

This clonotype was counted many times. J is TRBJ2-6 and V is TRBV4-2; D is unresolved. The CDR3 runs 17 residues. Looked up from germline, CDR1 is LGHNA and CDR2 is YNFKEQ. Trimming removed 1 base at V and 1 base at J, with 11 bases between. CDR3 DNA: TGTGCCAGCAGCCAAGGGATCGCCTCGTCTGGGGCCAACGTCCTGACTTTC. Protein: CASSQGIASSGANVLTF.

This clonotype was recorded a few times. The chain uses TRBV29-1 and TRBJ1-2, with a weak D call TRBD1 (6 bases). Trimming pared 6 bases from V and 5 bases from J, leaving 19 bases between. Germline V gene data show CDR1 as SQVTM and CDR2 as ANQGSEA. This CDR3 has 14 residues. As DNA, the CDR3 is TGCAGCGTGCCCACCCCTGGGCAGGGGTATGGCTACACCTTC. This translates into CSVPTPGQGYGYTF.

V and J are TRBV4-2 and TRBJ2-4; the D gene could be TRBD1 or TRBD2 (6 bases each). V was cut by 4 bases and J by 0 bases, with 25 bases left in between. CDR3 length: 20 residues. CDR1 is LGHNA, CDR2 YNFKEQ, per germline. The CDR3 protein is CASSLREQGPRALAKNIQYF. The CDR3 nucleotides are TGTGCCAGCAGCCTCCGGGAGCAGGGGCCCAGGGCCCTAGCCAAAAACATTCAGTACTTC.

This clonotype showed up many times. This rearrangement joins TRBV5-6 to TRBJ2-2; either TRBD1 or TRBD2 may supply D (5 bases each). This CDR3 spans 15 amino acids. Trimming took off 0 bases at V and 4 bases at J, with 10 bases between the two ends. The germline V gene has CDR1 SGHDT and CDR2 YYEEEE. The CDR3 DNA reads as TGTGCCAGCAGCTTGGCGGGACGGTCCACCGGGGAGCTGTTTTTT. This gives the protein CASSLAGRSTGELFF.

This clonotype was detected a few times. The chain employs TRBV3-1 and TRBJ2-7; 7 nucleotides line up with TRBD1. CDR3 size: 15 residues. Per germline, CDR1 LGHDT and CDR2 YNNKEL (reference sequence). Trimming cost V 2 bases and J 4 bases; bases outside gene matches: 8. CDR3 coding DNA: TGTGCCAGCAGCCAAACCCGGACAGGATTGTACGAGCAGTACTTC. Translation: CASSQTRTGLYEQYF.

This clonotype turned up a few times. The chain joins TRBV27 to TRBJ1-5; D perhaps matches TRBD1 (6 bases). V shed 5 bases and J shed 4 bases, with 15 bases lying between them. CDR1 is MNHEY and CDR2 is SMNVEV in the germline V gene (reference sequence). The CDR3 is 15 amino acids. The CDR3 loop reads CASSQRRDINQPQHF. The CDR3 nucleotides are TGTGCCAGCAGTCAGCGCCGGGACATAAATCAGCCCCAGCATTTT.

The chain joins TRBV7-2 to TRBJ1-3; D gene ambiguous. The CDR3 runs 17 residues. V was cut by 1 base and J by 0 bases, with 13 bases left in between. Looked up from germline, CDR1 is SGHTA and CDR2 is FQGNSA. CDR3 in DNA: TGTGCCAGCAGCTTAGTGTCGGCAGGCCGCTCTGGAAACACCATATATTTT. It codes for CASSLVSAGRSGNTIYF.

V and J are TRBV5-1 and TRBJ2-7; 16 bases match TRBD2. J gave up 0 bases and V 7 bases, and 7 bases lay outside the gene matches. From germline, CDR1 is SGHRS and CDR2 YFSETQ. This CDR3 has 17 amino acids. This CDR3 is CASSGTSGRGSSYEQYF. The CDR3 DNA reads TGCGCCAGCTCAGGGACTAGCGGGAGGGGGAGCTCCTACGAGCAGTACTTC.

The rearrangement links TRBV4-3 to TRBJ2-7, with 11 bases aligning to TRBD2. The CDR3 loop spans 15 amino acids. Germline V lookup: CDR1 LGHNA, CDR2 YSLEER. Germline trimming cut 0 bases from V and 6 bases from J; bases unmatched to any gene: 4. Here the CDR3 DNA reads TGCGCCAGCAGCCAAGATAAACTAGCGGGAGCCGAGCAGTACTTC. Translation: CASSQDKLAGAEQYF.

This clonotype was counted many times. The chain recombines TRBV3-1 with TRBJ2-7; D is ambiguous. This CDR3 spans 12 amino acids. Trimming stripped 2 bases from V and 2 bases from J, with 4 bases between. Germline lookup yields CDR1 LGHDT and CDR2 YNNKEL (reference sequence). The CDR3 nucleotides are TGTGCCAGCAGCCAACTTCCCTACGAGCAGTACTTC. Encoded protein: CASSQLPYEQYF.

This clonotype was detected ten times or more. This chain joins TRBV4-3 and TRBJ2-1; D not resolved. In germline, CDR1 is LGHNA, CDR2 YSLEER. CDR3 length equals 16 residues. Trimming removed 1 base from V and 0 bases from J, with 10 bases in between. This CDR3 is CASSQAVISSYNEQFF. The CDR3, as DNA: TGCGCCAGCAGCCAAGCGGTGATTAGCTCCTACAATGAGCAGTTCTTC.

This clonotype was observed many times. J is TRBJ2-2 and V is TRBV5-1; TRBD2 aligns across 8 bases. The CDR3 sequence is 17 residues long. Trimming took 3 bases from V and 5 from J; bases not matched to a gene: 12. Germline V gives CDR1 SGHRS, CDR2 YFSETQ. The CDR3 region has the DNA TGCGCCAGCAGCTCTCAACCGGGACTAGGGGGTACCGGGGAGCTGTTTTTT. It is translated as CASSSQPGLGGTGELFF.

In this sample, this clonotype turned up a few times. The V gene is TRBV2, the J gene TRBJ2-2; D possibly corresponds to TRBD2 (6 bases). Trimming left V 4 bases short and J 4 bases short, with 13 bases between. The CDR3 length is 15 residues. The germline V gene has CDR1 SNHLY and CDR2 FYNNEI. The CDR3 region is CASSAEGGSTGELFF. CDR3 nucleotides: TGTGCCAGCAGTGCCGAGGGAGGTAGCACCGGGGAGCTGTTTTTT.

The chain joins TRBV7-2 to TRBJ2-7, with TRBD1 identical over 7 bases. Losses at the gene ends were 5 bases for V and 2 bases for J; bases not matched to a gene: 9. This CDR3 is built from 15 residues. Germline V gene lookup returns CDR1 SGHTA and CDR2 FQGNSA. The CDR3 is CASSVYRGAPYEQYF. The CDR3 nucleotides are TGTGCCAGCAGCGTGTACAGGGGAGCGCCCTACGAGCAGTACTTC.

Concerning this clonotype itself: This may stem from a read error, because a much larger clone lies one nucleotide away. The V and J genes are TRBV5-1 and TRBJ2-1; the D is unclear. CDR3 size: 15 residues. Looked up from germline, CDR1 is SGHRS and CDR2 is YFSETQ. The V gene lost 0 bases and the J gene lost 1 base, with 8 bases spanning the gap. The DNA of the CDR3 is TGCGCCAGCAGCTTGGCCGAGGCATCCTACAATGAGCAGTTCTTC. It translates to CASSLAEASYNEQFF.

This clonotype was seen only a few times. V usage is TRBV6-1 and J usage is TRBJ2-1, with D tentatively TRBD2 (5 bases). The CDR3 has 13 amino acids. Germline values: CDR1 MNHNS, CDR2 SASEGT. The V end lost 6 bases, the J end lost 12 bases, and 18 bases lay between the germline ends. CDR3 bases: TGTGCCAGCAGGGGCCGGACTGCCCAACGGCAGTTCTTC. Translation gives CASRGRTAQRQFF.

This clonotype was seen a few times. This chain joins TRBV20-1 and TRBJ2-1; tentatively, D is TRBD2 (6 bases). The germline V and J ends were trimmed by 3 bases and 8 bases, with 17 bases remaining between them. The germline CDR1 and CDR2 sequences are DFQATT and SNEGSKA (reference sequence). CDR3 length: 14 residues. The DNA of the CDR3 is TGCAGTGCTAGTCCAGGGACTCTACTTTATGAGCAGTTCTTC. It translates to CSASPGTLLYEQFF.